The T cell receptor (beta chain) described here comes from a study of OX40 agonist ivuxolimab in advanced cancers. Study background: Prior anti-PD-1, anti-PD-L1 or anti-CTLA-4 therapy was allowed; around 40% had some.

Sequencing was performed with immunoSEQ multiplex PCR; in TCRdb, only in-frame clones are kept and a portion is missing. Of some 42,000 clones listed, 82% are singletons. Notes on the study in general: Both blood CD4+ and CD8+ T cells showed clonal growth by week 6 at 0.1 to 3.0 mg/kg.

To note about this clone: Its antigen is still unknown.

The CDR3 has 14 residues. Per the germline V gene, CDR1 is LNHDA and CDR2 is SQIVND (reference sequence). The germline V and J ends were trimmed by 7 bases and 5 bases, with 16 bases remaining between them. The genes are TRBV19 and TRBJ2-3; D tentatively fits TRBD1 or TRBD2 (5 bases each). The sequence was collected from an adult with an advanced solid tumor such as melanoma, head and neck, liver or kidney cancer. Sequencing was performed on CD4+ or CD8+ T cells sorted from blood, taken in a trial of the OX40 agonist ivuxolimab. The CDR3 coding sequence is TGTGCCAGTACCCCCGTCGGGGCCGGAGATACGCAGTATTTT. This codes for CASTPVGAGDTQYF.